This T cell receptor (beta chain) was documented in a study of blood T cell repertoires in COVID-19 (dated by TCRdb to the early 2020s). Context from the whole study: Collaborator samples came from the United States, Italy and Spain and covered acute and convalescent phases of COVID-19. The prospective study material was composed of cDNA or gDNA derived from T cells, B-cell-depleted T cells, or PBMCs. The dataset comprised deeply sampled blood TCRbeta repertoires from subjects exposed to, actively infected with, or recovered from COVID-19. A freely available public database, intended as a resource for researchers studying the immune response to SARS-CoV-2, is where the repertoires were released. Samples were obtained from the ongoing ImmuneRACE study (first 160 participants) and from 1,254 subjects provided by 6 global collaborators. Sample metadata almost always included a de-identified subject ID, COVID-19 status, age in years and sex. Where HLA class I and class II types were available, the types were taken from metadata supplied by the sample provider, not from assay-based typing. The full study reports these points: The quantity of clinical and demographic metadata differed by source and by participant and was supplied without curation.

As regards this clone: What antigen it recognizes has not been identified. Per-base qualities were not stored, and no clone one base away is much larger.

Whole blood was collected in K2EDTA tubes by collaborating institutions according to the institutions' own protocols. For TCRbeta analysis, collaborators shipped samples in one of three forms: frozen whole blood, isolated PBMCs, or DNA extracted from either of those sample types. CDR3 length: 13 amino acids, cysteine to phenylalanine. The read is trimmed to its CDR3 DNA, 39 bases read in frame from base 1. V has 6 bases trimmed and J has 4 bases trimmed; junction bases matching no gene number 5. CDR1 and CDR2 are drawn from the germline V gene: MGHDK, SYGVNS. TCRbeta CDR3 regions were amplified from genomic DNA by means of the immunoSEQ Assay, a bias-controlled multiplex PCR. In the paper's pipeline: The number of nucleated cells in each sample was estimated by amplification of reference gene primers within the assay. Sequence reads were collapsed and filtered to measure the absolute abundance of every unique TCRbeta CDR3 rearrangement. For each sample, productive Simpson clonality was calculated as the square root of Simpson's diversity index across productive rearrangements. Drawn from immuneACCESS, this table holds only the in-frame rearrangements with V and J called that TCRdb kept. Clones are partly lost; checked studies trace under half to an unresolved V gene and leave the rest unexplained. V and J calls and clone size follow that table, whereas D and trimming were derived from the DNA. A total of 150,000 to 200,000 clones appear in this sample, 83% of them only once. Approximately 2% of the sample belongs to the ten largest clones.

The sequencing sample was made of peripheral blood. This TCR was sampled from an elderly woman with acute or convalescent COVID-19. The chain links TRBV25-1 with TRBJ2-7; 8 bases in the junction line up with TRBD1. The CDR3 in this case is CASRDRAEYEQYF. Read as DNA, the sequence is TGTGCCAGCAGGGACAGGGCCGAGTACGAGCAGTACTTC.